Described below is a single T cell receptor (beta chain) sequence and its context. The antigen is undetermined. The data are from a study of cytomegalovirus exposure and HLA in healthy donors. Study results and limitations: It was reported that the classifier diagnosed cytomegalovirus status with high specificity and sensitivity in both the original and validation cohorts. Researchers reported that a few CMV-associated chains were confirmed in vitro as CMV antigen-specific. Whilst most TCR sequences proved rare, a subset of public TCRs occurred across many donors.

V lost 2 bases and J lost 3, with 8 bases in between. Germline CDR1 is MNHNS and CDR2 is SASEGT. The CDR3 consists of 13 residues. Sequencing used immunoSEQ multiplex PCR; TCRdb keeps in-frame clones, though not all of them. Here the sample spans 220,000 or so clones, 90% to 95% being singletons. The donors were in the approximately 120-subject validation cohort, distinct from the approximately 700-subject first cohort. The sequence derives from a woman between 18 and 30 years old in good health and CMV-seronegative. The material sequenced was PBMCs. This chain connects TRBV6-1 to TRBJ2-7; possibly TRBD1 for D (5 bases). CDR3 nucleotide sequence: TGTGCCAGCAGTGAACGGCAGGGCTACGAGCAGTACTTC. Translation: CASSERQGYEQYF.